This T cell receptor (beta chain) stems from a study of spatial heterogeneity in lung cancer. Findings of the study overall: Circulating ubiquitous expanded tumor TCRs were observed more frequently at resection than at follow-up.

This clonotype was detected only a few times. Its antigen is as yet unknown. The library protocol tagged each TCR cDNA with a unique molecular identifier. TCRdb processed the 5' RACE reads anew with MiXCR; each CDR3 protein has one entry. The data show 23,000 or so distinct CDR3 sequences, about 4.7% seen once. Specified time point: sample taken at primary tumor resection. The donors comprised about 69 untreated early-stage non-small cell lung cancer patients. Tumor, nontumor lung or frozen PBMC supplied whole RNA, sequenced without sorting. Germline V gives CDR1 MDHEN, CDR2 SYDVKM. Trimming cost V 3 bases and J 3 bases, with 11 bases left between them. CDR3 length: 15 residues.

Material: PBMCs, obtained at surgery. V usage is TRBV28 and J usage is TRBJ2-2, with D possibly called TRBD1 or TRBD2 (6 bases each). This sequence originates from a male donor with early-stage non-small cell lung cancer. CDR3 DNA: TGTGCCAGCAGTTTGGGGGGCGGGTACACCGGGGAGCTGTTTTTT. It is translated as CASSLGGGYTGELFF.